This T cell receptor (beta chain) emerged from a study of T cells in Graves' hyperthyroidism and ophthalmopathy. Regarding the study as a whole: Ophthalmopathy and stable hyperthyroidism were separated by a 13 V-J model. Most thyroid clonotypes expanded above 0.001 appeared in blood too.

Diagnosis rested on symptoms, serum thyroxine and TRAb, thyroid ultrasound, and orbital computed tomography. With regard to this clonotype: No antigen is known for it.

Trimming took 3 bases from V and 9 from J, leaving 15 bases between them. The CDR3 runs 14 residues. The V gene's germline CDR1 is LNHDA and CDR2 SQIVND (reference sequence). The CDR3 regions of TCR beta were amplified from RNA transcripts. First-round RT-PCR of the TCR CDR3 relied on the HTBI primer set. MiXCR, applied by TCRdb to the multiplex PCR reads, yields one record per CDR3 protein. The sample yields a few hundred thousand distinct CDR3 sequences, about 22% seen once. This sequence originates from a woman in her 70s with Graves' ophthalmopathy. The chain couples TRBV19 to TRBJ2-1; D is undetermined. The specimen sequenced was blood. The CDR3 region is CASSILVGSGEQFF. The CDR3, as DNA: TGTGCCAGTAGTATCCTTGTCGGGTCGGGTGAGCAGTTCTTC.